The 17 T cell receptor beta chains listed next were all sequenced from one sample in a study of cytomegalovirus exposure and HLA in healthy donors. Here immunoSEQ multiplex PCR was the method, and the copy in TCRdb shows in-frame clones only, minus some. This sample has about 300,000 clones; over 75% occur once, and the top ten carry around 0.9%. Sample: PBMCs. The receptor source for this set is a woman between 18 and 29 years old in good health and CMV-seronegative.

V gene TRBV7-8 combines with J gene TRBJ2-5; 13 bases fit TRBD2. The trim removed 6 bases at V and 1 base at J, leaving 5 bases unmatched. Germline CDR1 reads SGHVS; CDR2 reads FQNEAQ. This CDR3 region has 16 residues. CDR3 in amino acids: CASRWGLAGPQETQYF. CDR3 sequence (DNA): TGTGCCAGCAGGTGGGGACTAGCGGGGCCCCAAGAGACCCAGTACTTC.

In this sample, this clone turned up once. The chain couples TRBV5-1 to TRBJ2-5; 10 bases map to TRBD1. The CDR3 spans 16 residues. Trimming removed 0 bases from V and 7 bases from J; junction bases left unmatched: 9. The germline gives CDR1 SGHRS, CDR2 YFSETQ. The chain's CDR3 is CASSLVSTGGHGTQYF. In DNA, the CDR3 is TGCGCCAGCAGCTTGGTTTCGACAGGGGGCCACGGGACCCAGTACTTC.

This clone was observed once. The gene calls are TRBV28 and TRBJ2-7; 7 bases agree with TRBD2. The CDR3 contains 13 residues. CDR1 is MDHEN, CDR2 SYDVKM, per germline. V was pared by 8 bases and J by 5 bases, with 9 bases of the junction left unmatched. This CDR3 reads CASFGTTKDEQYF. CDR3 sequence (DNA): TGTGCCAGCTTCGGGACTACGAAAGACGAGCAGTACTTC.

The chain links TRBV30 to TRBJ1-2, with 9 bases matching TRBD1. Germline lookup yields CDR1 GTSNPN and CDR2 SVGIG (reference sequence). This CDR3 is 13 amino acids long. Trimming removed 4 bases from V and 4 bases from J; junction bases left unmatched: 4. The CDR3 DNA is TGTGCCTGGAACACGGACAGGGGCTATGGCTACACCTTC. Protein: CAWNTDRGYGYTF.

This chain links TRBV27 with TRBJ1-1, with D perhaps matching TRBD1 (5 bases). The CDR3 runs 17 residues. V shed 5 bases and J shed 1 base, with 20 bases lying between them. The V gene's germline CDR1 is MNHEY and CDR2 SMNVEV (reference sequence). CDR3 sequence reads: CASSPRTGRGRNTEAFF. The CDR3 coding sequence is TGTGCCAGCAGTCCCCGGACGGGGAGGGGACGGAACACTGAAGCTTTCTTT.

This chain links TRBV11-2 with TRBJ1-5; the match to TRBD1 covers 7 bases. CDR3 length: 16 amino acids. The V and J ends lost 3 bases and 7 bases, in that order; junction bases with no gene match: 12. The germline V gene has CDR1 SGHAT and CDR2 FQNNGV. This CDR3 reads CASSLTLQGVGQPQHF. CDR3 DNA sequence: TGTGCCAGCAGCTTGACCCTCCAGGGGGTAGGGCAGCCCCAGCATTTT. The variable domain in full, with the rest retrieved from reference TRBV11-2 and TRBJ1-5, is EAGVAQSPRYKIIEKRQSVAFWCNPISGHATLYWYQQILGQGPKLLIQFQNNGVVDDSQLPKDRFSAERLKGVDSTLKIQPAKLEDSAVYLCASSLTLQGVGQPQHFGDGTRLSIL.

This clone was recorded once. This rearrangement joins TRBV28 to TRBJ1-4; the match to TRBD1 covers 9 bases. CDR1 is MDHEN, CDR2 SYDVKM, per germline. Trimming removed 6 bases from V and 8 bases from J; junction bases left unmatched: 10. CDR3 length equals 15 residues. CDR3 nucleotides: TGTGCCAGCAGACATCGACAGGGGGTGAAAGAAAAACTGTTTTTT. The encoded protein is CASRHRQGVKEKLFF.

This rearrangement joins TRBV30 to TRBJ1-1, with 8 nucleotides matching TRBD1. The length of the CDR3 is 14 residues. Germline assignment: CDR1 GTSNPN and CDR2 SVGIG (reference sequence). V was clipped by 0 bases and J by 1 base; unmatched bases: 1. This chain's CDR3 is CAWSVQGGNTEAFF. CDR3 DNA sequence: TGTGCCTGGAGTGTACAGGGGGGGAACACTGAAGCTTTCTTT.

The rearrangement links TRBV7-3 to TRBJ2-1; possible D gene TRBD1, 5 bases. This CDR3 comprises 15 residues. Trimming removed 3 bases from V and 4 bases from J, with 13 bases in between. In germline, CDR1 is SGHTA, CDR2 FQGTGA. The CDR3 DNA follows: TGTGCCAGCAGCTTGGGGCAGGGTAAATACAATGAGCAGTTCTTC. It specifies CASSLGQGKYNEQFF.

The V call is TRBV18, the J call TRBJ2-5; unclear D gene. The CDR3 loop spans 11 amino acids. CDR1 and CDR2 (germline): KGHSH, LQKENI. V was shortened by 3 bases and J by 4 bases, with 3 bases between the two germline ends. The CDR3 loop is CASSPGETQYF. As DNA, the CDR3 is TGTGCCAGCTCACCCGGAGAGACCCAGTACTTC.

The chain joins TRBV6-6 to TRBJ2-5, with 9 bases identical to TRBD2. This CDR3 spans 16 amino acids. With V trimmed by 5 bases and J by 4 bases, 11 bases remained unmatched. Germline V gene data show CDR1 as MNHNY and CDR2 as SVGAGI (reference sequence). CDR3 DNA sequence: TGTGCCAGCAGTGGGGGGGGTAGCGGGAGCTTAGAGACCCAGTACTTC. Translating gives CASSGGGSGSLETQYF.

The chain joins TRBV28 to TRBJ1-2, with D uncertain. The germline V and J ends were trimmed by 6 bases and 4 bases, with 9 bases remaining between them. The CDR3 is 12 amino acids. Per the germline V gene, CDR1 is MDHEN and CDR2 is SYDVKM. CDR3 sequence (DNA): TGTGCCAGCAGCCCCCCCGGCTATGGCTACACCTTC. Amino acids: CASSPPGYGYTF.

The chain has TRBV7-2 and TRBJ2-3, with 16 bases matching TRBD2. Trimming took 5 bases from V and 4 from J; bases not matched to a gene: 3. Germline V lookup: CDR1 SGHTA, CDR2 FQGNSA. The CDR3 loop spans 16 amino acids. The CDR3, as DNA: TGTGCCAGCAGCACGGGACTAGCGGGAGGGCCAGATACGCAGTATTTT. This encodes CASSTGLAGGPDTQYF.

The rearrangement uses TRBV13 and TRBJ1-1; D ambiguous. CDR1 and CDR2 from the germline V gene are PRHDT and FYEKMQ (reference sequence). The V gene lost 5 bases and the J gene lost 0 bases, with 4 bases spanning the gap. This CDR3 contains 12 residues. CDR3 bases: TGTGCCAGCAGCGAGGTGAACACTGAAGCTTTCTTT. Amino acids: CASSEVNTEAFF. The entire variable domain, with the rest obtained from reference TRBV13 and TRBJ1-1, is as follows: AAGVIQSPRHLIKEKRETATLKCYPIPRHDTVYWYQQGPGQDPQFLISFYEKMQSDKGSIPDRFSAQQFSDYHSELNMSSLELGDSALYFCASSEVNTEAFFGQGTRLTVV.

The CDR3 nucleotides read TGTGCCAGCAGTTTAAACAGCATAAGCTCTGGAAACACCATATATTTT. The encoded protein is CASSLNSISSGNTIYF. The chain employs TRBV27 and TRBJ1-3; D not resolved. Germline V gene sequence: CDR1 MNHEY, CDR2 SMNVEV (reference sequence). V lost 2 bases and J 0 bases, leaving 11 bases between the germline ends. The CDR3 sequence is 16 residues long.

This clone has ten or more counts. The CDR3 here is CASRAPVLGFSGEGTGELFF. CDR3 DNA: TGTGCCAGCAGGGCCCCAGTCCTCGGCTTTAGCGGGGAAGGCACCGGGGAGCTGTTTTTT. The chain joins TRBV27 to TRBJ2-2, with TRBD2 matching over 8 bases. The CDR3 is made up of 20 amino acids. With 6 bases clipped from V and 4 bases from J, the junction kept 22 bases outside the gene matches. In germline, CDR1 is MNHEY, CDR2 SMNVEV (reference sequence).

The CDR3 bases are TGCGCCAGCAGCCCCGACAGGGGTGAGCAGTTCTTC. Its translation is CASSPDRGEQFF. The rearrangement links TRBV10-1 to TRBJ2-1; 8 bases match TRBD1. The germline CDR1 and CDR2 sequences are WNHNN and SYGVQD (reference sequence). The CDR3 has 12 amino acids. Trimming cost V 6 bases and J 9 bases; bases outside gene matches: 4.